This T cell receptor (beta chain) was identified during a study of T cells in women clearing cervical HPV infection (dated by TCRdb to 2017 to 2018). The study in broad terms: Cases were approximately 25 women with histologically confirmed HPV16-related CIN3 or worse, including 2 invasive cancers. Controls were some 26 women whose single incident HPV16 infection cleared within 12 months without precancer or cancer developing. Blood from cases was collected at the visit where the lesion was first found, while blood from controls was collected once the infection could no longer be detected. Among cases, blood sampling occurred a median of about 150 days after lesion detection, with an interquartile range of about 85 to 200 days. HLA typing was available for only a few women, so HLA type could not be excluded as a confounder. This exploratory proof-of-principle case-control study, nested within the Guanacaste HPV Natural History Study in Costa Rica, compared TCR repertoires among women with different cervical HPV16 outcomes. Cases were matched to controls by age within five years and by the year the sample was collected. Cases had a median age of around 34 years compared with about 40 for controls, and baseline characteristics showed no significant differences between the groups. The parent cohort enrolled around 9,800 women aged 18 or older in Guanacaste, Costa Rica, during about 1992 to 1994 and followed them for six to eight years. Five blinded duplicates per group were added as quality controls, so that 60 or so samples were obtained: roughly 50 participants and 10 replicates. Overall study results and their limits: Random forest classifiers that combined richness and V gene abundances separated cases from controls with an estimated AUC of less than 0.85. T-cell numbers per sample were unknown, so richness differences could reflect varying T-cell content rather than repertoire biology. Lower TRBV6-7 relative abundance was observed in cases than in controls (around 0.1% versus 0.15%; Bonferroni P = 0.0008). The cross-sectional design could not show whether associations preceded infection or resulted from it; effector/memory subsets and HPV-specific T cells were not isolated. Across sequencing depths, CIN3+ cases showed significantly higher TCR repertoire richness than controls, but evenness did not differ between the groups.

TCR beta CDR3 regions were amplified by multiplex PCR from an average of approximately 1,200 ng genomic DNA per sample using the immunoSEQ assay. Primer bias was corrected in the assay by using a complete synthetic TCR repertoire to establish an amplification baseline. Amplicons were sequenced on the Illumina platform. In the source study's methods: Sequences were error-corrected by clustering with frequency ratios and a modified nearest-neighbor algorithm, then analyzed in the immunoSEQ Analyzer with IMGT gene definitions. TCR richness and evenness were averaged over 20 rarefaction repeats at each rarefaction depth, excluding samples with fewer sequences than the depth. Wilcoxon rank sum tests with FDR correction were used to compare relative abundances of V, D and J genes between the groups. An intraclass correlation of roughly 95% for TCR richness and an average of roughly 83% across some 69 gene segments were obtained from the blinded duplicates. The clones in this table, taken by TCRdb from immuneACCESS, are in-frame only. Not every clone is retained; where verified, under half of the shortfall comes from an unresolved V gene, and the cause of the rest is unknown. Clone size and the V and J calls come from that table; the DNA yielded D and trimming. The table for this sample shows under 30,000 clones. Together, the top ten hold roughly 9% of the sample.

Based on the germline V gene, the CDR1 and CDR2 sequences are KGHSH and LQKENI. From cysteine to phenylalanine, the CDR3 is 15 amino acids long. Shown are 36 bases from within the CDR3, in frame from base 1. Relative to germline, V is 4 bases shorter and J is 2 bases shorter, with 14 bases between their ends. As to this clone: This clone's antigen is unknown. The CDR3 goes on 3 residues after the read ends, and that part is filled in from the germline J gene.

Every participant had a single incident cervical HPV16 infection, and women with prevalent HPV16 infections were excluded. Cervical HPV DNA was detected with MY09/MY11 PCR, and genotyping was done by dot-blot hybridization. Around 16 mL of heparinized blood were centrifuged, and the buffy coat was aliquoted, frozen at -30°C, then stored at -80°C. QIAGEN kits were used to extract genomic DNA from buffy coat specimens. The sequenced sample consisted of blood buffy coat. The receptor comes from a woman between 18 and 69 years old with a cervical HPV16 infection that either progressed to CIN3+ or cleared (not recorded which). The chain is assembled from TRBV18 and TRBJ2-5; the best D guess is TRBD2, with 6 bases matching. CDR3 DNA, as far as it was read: TGTGCCAGCTCACGGACCCTCGGGACTCAAGAGACC. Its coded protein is CASSRTLGTQET. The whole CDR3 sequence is CASSRTLGTQETQYF.